The sequence of this T cell receptor beta chain was determined in a study of early T cells in non-severe SARS-CoV-2 infection. Background on the study: Sequencing of unsorted whole blood was done on bulk RNA, leaving chains unpaired.

Overall study findings and caveats: The VDJdb matching leaned toward anti-spike CD8 responses and overlooked private and CD4 specificities.

Trimming removed 4 bases at V and 1 base at J, with 12 bases between. There are 14 residues in the CDR3. Germline V gene lookup returns CDR1 SQVTM and CDR2 ANQGSEA. In the library, individual cDNA molecules carried attached unique molecular identifiers. TCRdb independently ran MiXCR on the 5' RACE reads; one entry per CDR3 protein. The data hold about 71,000 distinct CDR3 sequences, with about an eighth observed a single time. Note on this clonotype: Its target is not known.

The source material was whole blood. The origin of this receptor is an adult who was a healthcare worker with PCR-confirmed SARS-CoV-2 infection or an uninfected control (not recorded which). This sequence joins TRBV29-1 and TRBJ2-3, with D possibly TRBD2 on 5 matching bases. The CDR3, as DNA: TGCAGCGTTGTTCGGGGTGTGGGCACAGATACGCAGTATTTT. Translated: CSVVRGVGTDTQYF.